These 8 T cell receptor beta chains were all obtained from the same sample, sequenced in a study of Tregs in tolerant kidney transplant recipients. The repertoire was sequenced with immunoSEQ multiplex PCR; TCRdb's copy has only in-frame clones and lacks some. The data hold about 66,000 clones, with 92% observed a single time. This sample comprised CD8+ T cells from blood, obtained before the transplant. Every receptor here comes from a human donor who received a combined kidney and bone marrow transplant.

The chain recombines TRBV5-5 with TRBJ1-2; 7 nucleotides match TRBD1. Germline assignment: CDR1 SGHKS and CDR2 YYEKEE (reference sequence). This CDR3 spans 15 amino acids. V lost 4 bases and J lost 1; bases outside the gene matches: 7. The CDR3 here is CASSRTTGNNYGYTF. CDR3 in DNA: TGTGCCAGCAGCCGCACGACAGGGAATAACTATGGCTACACCTTC. The entire variable domain, with the rest obtained from reference TRBV5-5 and TRBJ1-2, is as follows: DAGVTQSPTHLIKTRGQQVTLRCSPISGHKSVSWYQQVLGQGPQFIFQYYEKEERGRGNFPDRFSARQFPNYSSELNVNALLLGDSALYLCASSRTTGNNYGYTFGSGTRLTVV.

The gene calls are TRBV4-1 and TRBJ1-2; no definite D call. Trimming cost V 0 bases and J 0 bases, with 11 bases left between them. The germline CDR1 and CDR2 sequences are MGHRA and YSYEKL. The CDR3 has 16 residues. The DNA for the CDR3 is TGCGCCAGCAGCCAAGACCCCGGAGGTACTAACTATGGCTACACCTTC. It encodes CASSQDPGGTNYGYTF.

The V call is TRBV27, the J call TRBJ1-1, with D hard to call. The CDR3 spans 13 residues. V lost 5 bases and J 4 bases, leaving 11 bases between the germline ends. Germline values: CDR1 MNHEY, CDR2 SMNVEV (reference sequence). The CDR3, as DNA: TGTGCCAGCAGTCCTGTAGATATCACTGAAGCTTTCTTT. Translation: CASSPVDITEAFF.

This chain connects TRBV27 to TRBJ2-3; 11 nucleotides align to TRBD1. Trimming at V came to 3 bases and at J to 5 bases, leaving 4 bases not matched to a gene. Per germline, CDR1 MNHEY and CDR2 SMNVEV (reference sequence). This CDR3 comprises 15 residues. CDR3 bases: TGTGCCAGCAGTTTCACCGGGACAGGGGGAGATACGCAGTATTTT. This codes for CASSFTGTGGDTQYF.

As to this clone: The identical CDR3 is also encoded by other nucleotide sequences in the sample. The genes are TRBV4-1 and TRBJ2-7, with D possibly TRBD1 on 6 matching bases. CDR3 length: 15 amino acids. The germline gives CDR1 MGHRA, CDR2 YSYEKL. V was trimmed by 1 base and J by 4 bases, leaving 14 bases between them. The CDR3 region has the DNA TGCGCCAGCAGCCAAGCCCTTGACAGGCGGTACGAGCAGTACTTC. It codes for CASSQALDRRYEQYF.

This rearrangement joins TRBV9 to TRBJ2-1; 9 nucleotides agree with TRBD1. The CDR3 extends over 15 amino acids. The germline V gene has CDR1 SGDLS and CDR2 YYNGEE. The J segment lost 2 bases and the V segment lost 4 bases, leaving 4 bases of the junction unmatched. This CDR3 is CASSPQGAPYNEQFF. The CDR3 DNA is TGTGCCAGCAGCCCACAGGGGGCGCCCTACAATGAGCAGTTCTTC.

This chain joins TRBV7-9 and TRBJ1-1, with D perhaps TRBD1 (6 bases). V lost 5 bases and J lost 3, with 13 bases in between. Germline loops: CDR1 SEHNR, CDR2 FQNEAQ (reference sequence). The CDR3 spans 14 residues. The CDR3 coding sequence is TGTGCCAGCAGCCAGATAGGGGGGGACACTGAAGCTTTCTTT. As protein: CASSQIGGDTEAFF. The entire variable domain, with the rest obtained from reference TRBV7-9 and TRBJ1-1, is as follows: DTGVSQNPRHKITKRGQNVTFRCDPISEHNRLYWYRQTLGQGPEFLTYFQNEAQLEKSRLLSDRFSAERPKGSFSTLEIQRTEQGDSAMYLCASSQIGGDTEAFFGQGTRLTVV.

The chain joins TRBV28 to TRBJ1-1; no clear D gene. Trimming took 5 bases from V and 1 from J, leaving 8 bases between them. The CDR3 totals 13 residues. Looked up from germline, CDR1 is MDHEN and CDR2 is SYDVKM. DNA of the CDR3: TGTGCCAGCAGTCCCACGGGGAACACTGAAGCTTTCTTT. Encoded protein: CASSPTGNTEAFF. Complete variable domain (other parts from reference TRBV28 and TRBJ1-1): DVKVTQSSRYLVKRTGEKVFLECVQDMDHENMFWYRQDPGLGLRLIYFSYDVKMKEKGDIPEGYSVSREKKERFSLILESASTNQTSMYLCASSPTGNTEAFFGQGTRLTVV.